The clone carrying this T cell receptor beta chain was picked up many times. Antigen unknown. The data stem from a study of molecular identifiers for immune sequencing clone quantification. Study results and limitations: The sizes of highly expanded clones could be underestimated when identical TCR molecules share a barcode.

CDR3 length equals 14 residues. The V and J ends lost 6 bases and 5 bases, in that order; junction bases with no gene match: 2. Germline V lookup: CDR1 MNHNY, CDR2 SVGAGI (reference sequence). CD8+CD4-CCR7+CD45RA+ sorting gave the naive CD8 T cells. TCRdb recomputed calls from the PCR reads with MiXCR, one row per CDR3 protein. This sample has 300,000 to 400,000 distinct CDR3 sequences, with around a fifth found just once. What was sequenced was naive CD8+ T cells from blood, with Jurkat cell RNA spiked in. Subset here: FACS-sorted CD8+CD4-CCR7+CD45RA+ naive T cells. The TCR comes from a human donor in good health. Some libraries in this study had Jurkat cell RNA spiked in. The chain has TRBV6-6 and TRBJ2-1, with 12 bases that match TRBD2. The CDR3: CASRRLAGDNEQFF. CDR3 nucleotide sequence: TGTGCCAGCAGGAGACTAGCGGGGGACAATGAGCAGTTCTTC.